This T cell receptor (beta chain) was sequenced during a study of cytomegalovirus exposure and HLA in healthy donors. Study-level points and caveats: The authors confirmed in vitro that a few CMV-associated chains were specific for CMV antigens. It was 150 to 200 TCR beta chains that were listed as cytomegalovirus-associated. Across donors, most TCRs were seen rarely, yet some public ones were widespread.

The donors were part of the validation cohort, which consisted of more than 90 subjects and was separate from the first cohort of about 670 subjects. Germline V gene sequence: CDR1 MNHNS, CDR2 SASEGT. Trimming cost V 4 bases and J 5 bases, with 15 bases left between them. The CDR3 has 14 residues. The method was immunoSEQ multiplex PCR; TCRdb's version includes in-frame clones alone and lacks a portion of them. The repertoire includes around 260,000 clones, roughly 91% of them detected once, and around 3.1% sits in the top ten. Comments on this clone: As yet, its antigen is unknown.

V usage is TRBV6-1 and J usage is TRBJ2-7; possibly TRBD1 or TRBD2 for D (5 bases each). The specimen sequenced was PBMCs. This TCR came from a woman aged 25 to 39 in good health and CMV-seronegative. The CDR3 spells CASSALGAADEQYF. The CDR3, as DNA: TGTGCCAGCAGTGCCCTCGGGGCTGCCGACGAGCAGTACTTC.